The rows below give T cell receptor beta chains drawn from one sample of a study of early T cells in non-severe SARS-CoV-2 infection. From the 5' RACE reads, TCRdb called clonotypes with MiXCR, one entry per CDR3 protein. The sample lists over 45,000 distinct CDR3 sequences, over 9.5% seen once, with approximately 6.5% in the top ten. Sequencing was performed on whole blood. The receptors here all came from an adult who was a healthcare worker with PCR-confirmed SARS-CoV-2 infection or an uninfected control (not recorded which). Each CDR3 is given with its conserved first and last residue. D genes are given only for firm matches. Not every row has a clone size; where given, it reads once, few, many or a size class.

CDR3: CSVSGGADTDTQYF
DNA: TGCAGTGTCAGCGGGGGTGCGGACACAGATACGCAGTATTTT
size: many
J: TRBJ2-3
D: TRBD2
length: 14
V: TRBV20-1

CDR3: CSAQNTEAFF
DNA: TGCAGCGCCCAGAACACTGAAGCTTTCTTT
size: NA
J: TRBJ1-1
D: NA
length: 10
V: TRBV29-1

CDR3: CASSPQAASSYEQYF
DNA: TGTGCTAGCAGCCCCCAAGCGGCTAGCTCCTACGAGCAGTACTTC
size: many
J: TRBJ2-7
D: NA
length: 15
V: TRBV7-7

CDR3: CASSFGATYNEQFF
DNA: TGTGCCAGCAGCTTCGGGGCTACCTACAATGAGCAGTTCTTC
size: many
J: TRBJ2-1
D: NA
length: 14
V: TRBV5-6

CDR3: CASSQEGHLGDEQFF
DNA: TGTGCCAGCAGCCAAGAGGGTCACCTGGGGGATGAGCAGTTCTTC
size: many
J: TRBJ2-1
D: NA
length: 15
V: TRBV3-1

CDR3: CASSPFQGPNTGELFF
DNA: TGTGCCAGCTCACCCTTCCAAGGCCCCAACACCGGGGAGCTGTTTTTT
size: few
J: TRBJ2-2
D: NA
length: 16
V: TRBV18

CDR3: CASGRDRASYEQYF
DNA: TGTGCCAGCGGCCGGGACAGGGCCTCCTACGAGCAGTACTTC
size: many
J: TRBJ2-7
D: TRBD1
length: 14
V: TRBV27

CDR3: CASSLSGSLNTEAFF
DNA: TGTGCCAGCAGCTTATCTGGCTCCCTGAACACTGAAGCTTTCTTT
size: few
J: TRBJ1-1
D: NA
length: 15
V: TRBV5-6

CDR3: CASSPRGDTLGQYF
DNA: TGTGCCAGCAGCCCCCGGGGGGATACTTTGGGGCAGTACTTC
size: NA
J: TRBJ2-7
D: TRBD2
length: 14
V: TRBV7-2

CDR3: CASSEAGETQYF
DNA: TGTGCCAGCAGTGAAGCAGGAGAGACCCAGTACTTC
size: NA
J: TRBJ2-5
D: NA
length: 12
V: TRBV2

CDR3: CASSYGQGLREKLFF
DNA: TGTGCCAGCAGCTACGGACAGGGATTGCGTGAAAAACTGTTTTTT
size: few
J: TRBJ1-4
D: TRBD1
length: 15
V: TRBV7-9

CDR3: CASSDGGRVYEQYF
DNA: TGTGCCAGCAGTGACGGCGGGAGAGTCTACGAGCAGTACTTC
size: many
J: TRBJ2-7
D: TRBD2
length: 14
V: TRBV2

CDR3: CASSTLTALITGELFF
DNA: TGTGCCAGTAGTACCCTGACGGCGTTGATTACCGGGGAGCTGTTTTTT
size: many
J: TRBJ2-2
D: NA
length: 16
V: TRBV19

CDR3: CASSLRPGLAGGPRGDTQYF
DNA: TGTGCCAGCAGCCTCCGTCCGGGACTAGCGGGAGGGCCGAGGGGAGATACGCAGTATTTT
size: many
J: TRBJ2-3
D: TRBD2
length: 20
V: TRBV11-2

CDR3: CASSFATVPNTGELFF
DNA: TGTGCCAGCAGCTTCGCGACAGTTCCGAACACCGGGGAGCTGTTTTTT
size: NA
J: TRBJ2-2
D: NA
length: 16
V: TRBV7-2

CDR3: CASSPMAGNAGYTF
DNA: TGTGCCAGCTCACCAATGGCAGGGAACGCTGGCTACACCTTC
size: many
J: TRBJ1-2
D: NA
length: 14
V: TRBV18

CDR3: CASSELFGSGSRTEAFF
DNA: TGTGCCAGCAGTGAACTTTTCGGGAGTGGATCTCGCACTGAAGCTTTCTTT
size: many
J: TRBJ1-1
D: NA
length: 17
V: TRBV6-1

CDR3: CASSPTPPWAYEQYF
DNA: TGTGCCAGCAGCCCCACCCCCCCCTGGGCCTACGAGCAGTACTTC
size: many
J: TRBJ2-7
D: NA
length: 15
V: TRBV2

CDR3: CASSLAGKTYNEQFF
DNA: TGTGCCAGTTCCCTAGCGGGAAAAACCTACAATGAGCAGTTCTTC
size: many
J: TRBJ2-1
D: TRBD2
length: 15
V: TRBV2

CDR3: CSARRSAYRGLFF
DNA: TGCAGTGCTAGAAGGTCCGCCTATCGGGGACTGTTTTTT
size: NA
J: TRBJ1-4
D: NA
length: 13
V: TRBV20-1

CDR3: CASSLGTNQETQYF
DNA: TGTGCCAGCAGCTTGGGGACCAACCAAGAGACCCAGTACTTC
size: few
J: TRBJ2-5
D: NA
length: 14
V: TRBV5-4

CDR3: CASSSHFLMTGGDSPLHF
DNA: TGTGCCAGCAGCTCACATTTTCTTATGACAGGGGGCGATTCACCCCTCCACTTT
size: many
J: TRBJ1-6
D: TRBD1
length: 18
V: TRBV5-4

CDR3: CASSPRGPRDYGYTF
DNA: TGTGCCAGCAGCCCTAGAGGCCCCCGAGACTATGGCTACACCTTC
size: NA
J: TRBJ1-2
D: NA
length: 15
V: TRBV11-2

CDR3: CASSLVLAGSKQYF
DNA: TGTGCCAGCAGCTTGGTACTAGCGGGATCGAAGCAGTACTTC
size: few
J: TRBJ2-7
D: TRBD2
length: 14
V: TRBV5-6

CDR3: CASSQDRSRVLEQYF
DNA: TGTGCCAGCAGCCAAGACAGGAGCCGGGTTCTGGAGCAGTACTTC
size: many
J: TRBJ2-7
D: NA
length: 15
V: TRBV3-1

CDR3: CASSLKSDSNQPQHF
DNA: TGTGCCAGCAGTTTGAAGTCAGATAGCAATCAGCCCCAGCATTTT
size: few
J: TRBJ1-5
D: NA
length: 15
V: TRBV27

CDR3: CASSGGDPQVDEQFF
DNA: TGTGCCAGCAGCGGAGGGGACCCCCAAGTCGATGAGCAGTTCTTC
size: NA
J: TRBJ2-1
D: NA
length: 15
V: TRBV9

CDR3: CASSEMPIMGELFF
DNA: TGCGCCAGCAGCGAAATGCCAATTATGGGGGAGCTGTTTTTT
size: medium-sized
J: TRBJ2-2
D: NA
length: 14
V: TRBV5-1

CDR3: CASSVAGGSDTQYF
DNA: TGTGCCAGCAGCGTAGCGGGAGGCTCGGATACGCAGTATTTT
size: NA
J: TRBJ2-3
D: TRBD2
length: 14
V: TRBV7-6

CDR3: CASSYDRINSPLHF
DNA: TGTGCCAGCAGTTATGACCGAATCAATTCACCCCTCCACTTT
size: NA
J: TRBJ1-6
D: NA
length: 14
V: TRBV6-5

CDR3: CASRDDNEQFF
DNA: TGTGCCAGCAGGGATGACAATGAGCAGTTCTTC
size: many
J: TRBJ2-1
D: NA
length: 11
V: TRBV2

CDR3: CAWAALQGMNQPQHF
DNA: TGTGCCTGGGCCGCATTACAGGGGATGAATCAGCCCCAGCATTTT
size: many
J: TRBJ1-5
D: TRBD1
length: 15
V: TRBV30

CDR3: CASTSASGRINEQFF
DNA: TGTGCCAGCACCTCGGCTAGCGGGAGGATCAATGAGCAGTTCTTC
size: NA
J: TRBJ2-1
D: TRBD2
length: 15
V: TRBV11-2

CDR3: CASSLMGGEETQYF
DNA: TGTGCCAGCAGTTTGATGGGGGGAGAAGAGACCCAGTACTTC
size: NA
J: TRBJ2-5
D: NA
length: 14
V: TRBV12-3/TRBV12-4

CDR3: CASSTSQSYEQYF
DNA: TGTGCCAGCAGCACATCTCAGAGCTACGAGCAGTACTTC
size: many
J: TRBJ2-7
D: NA
length: 13
V: TRBV7-2

CDR3: CASSRPGQGSRNTIYF
DNA: TGTGCCAGCTCTCGTCCGGGACAGGGTTCCAGAAACACCATATATTTT
size: many
J: TRBJ1-3
D: TRBD1
length: 16
V: TRBV18

CDR3: CSVDWTGNTGELFF
DNA: TGCAGCGTTGATTGGACAGGGAACACCGGGGAGCTGTTTTTT
size: NA
J: TRBJ2-2
D: TRBD1
length: 14
V: TRBV29-1

CDR3: CASSSDHHYEQYF
DNA: TGTGCCAGCAGCTCGGACCACCACTACGAGCAGTACTTC
size: many
J: TRBJ2-7
D: NA
length: 13
V: TRBV5-4

CDR3: CASSPPGTANEQFF
DNA: TGTGCCAGCTCACCACCGGGGACAGCAAATGAGCAGTTCTTC
size: NA
J: TRBJ2-1
D: TRBD1
length: 14
V: TRBV18

CDR3: CASSPRGSDTQYF
DNA: TGTGCCAGCAGCCCACGCGGGTCAGATACGCAGTATTTT
size: once
J: TRBJ2-3
D: NA
length: 13
V: TRBV13

CDR3: CASSPPGTGGDTGELFF
DNA: TGTGCCAGCTCACCACCCGGGACAGGGGGCGACACCGGGGAGCTGTTTTTT
size: many
J: TRBJ2-2
D: TRBD1
length: 17
V: TRBV18